This T cell receptor beta chain was retrieved from a study of T cells in Graves' hyperthyroidism and ophthalmopathy (dated by TCRdb to about 2019). Some background on the complete study: Peripheral blood samples were taken at initial diagnosis, before any treatment was given. The 95 to 100 discovery patients were divided at random into training and test sets in a 7:3 ratio. The paper describes TCR Vbeta CDR3 sequencing of 130 to 150 peripheral blood samples, made up of some 40 ophthalmopathy patients, around 73 hyperthyroidism patients and 17 progressor patients. Whether ophthalmopathy could be predicted prospectively was tested in an independent validation cohort made up of roughly 19 hyperthyroidism patients plus 17 patients who later progressed to ophthalmopathy. Once sampling was done, hyperthyroidism patients were given methimazole at a starting dose of 30 mg daily, whereas ophthalmopathy patients were given high-dose intravenous methylprednisolone. To identify TCR V-J signatures that set the groups apart, the researchers used a discovery cohort of 95 to 100 patients, made up of 43 with Graves' ophthalmopathy and 55 to 65 with stable Graves' hyperthyroidism. Thyroid tissue and blood T-cell repertoires from about 6 Graves' hyperthyroidism patients were also compared in the study.

Counted from cysteine to phenylalanine, this CDR3 has 16 amino acids. Just CDR3 DNA is preserved here, 48 bases in frame from base 1. V and J are truncated by 2 bases and 3 bases respectively, leaving an intervening sequence of 14 bases. Reading the germline V gene (reference sequence) gives CDR1 MNHEY and CDR2 SMNVEV. Amplification of TCR beta CDR3 regions was carried out from RNA transcripts. The first round of RT-PCR for the TCR CDR3 was performed with the HTBI primer set and the Qiagen OneStep RT-PCR kit. The libraries were constructed in a second round of multiplex PCR and then size-selected and purified. Sequencing of the libraries was done on an Illumina HiSeq2000 using paired-end 100 bp reads. Processing in the source paper ran as follows. SOAPnuke was used to process the raw data, with reads discarded if the reads contained adapters or uncalled bases, had a mean Phred below 15, or lacked an exact constant-primer or identifier match. COPE v1.2.5 was used to merge high-quality paired reads, and clonotypes were defined as unique nucleotide sequences. MiTCR v1.1 was used to align clonotypes to the IMGT TRBV, TRBD and TRBJ reference segments. Only V-J combinations with frequency above 0.0001, covering about 99% of repertoires, were analysed. The TCS score was defined as the ratio of F50 (clonal expansion) to E x V (chaos), calculated using BLOSUM62-based TCRdist between CDR3 peptides within each V-J. Welch's t-statistics and random forest reduced 450 to 600 V-J features to roughly 13, which were used in a naive Bayes classifier (R e1071). TCRdb reanalyzed the raw reads on its own, using fastp at Q25 for trimming and MiXCR for clone calling, and kept in-frame beta chains. For every CDR3 protein sequence, its rows merge into one entry that carries the most common genes and DNA. Here the V and J calls rest on TCRdb's processing, not on the authors' analysis. The sample records about 500,000 distinct CDR3 sequences, about 16% of which are singletons. Of the sample, around 28% is held by the ten largest clones.

As for this clonotype: No cognate antigen has been identified for it. Within one base of it there is no much larger clone, and no base qualities were kept.

Overall results and qualifications from the work: In cross-validation, a model built on a 13 V-J signature told ophthalmopathy apart from stable hyperthyroidism with 87.88% sensitivity and approximately 81% specificity, and in testing the same model reached 80%/75%. Most expanded thyroid clonotypes (frequency above 0.001) were also found in blood, which suggests that blood repertoires may mirror thyroid immune responses. No statistical method was used to fix the sample size in advance, and group allocation was not hidden from the investigators. During validation, the model predicted progression to ophthalmopathy a median of approximately 6.5 months ahead of onset, with more than 55% sensitivity and 72.22% specificity.

In the ophthalmopathy patients, disease was moderately to severely active, with a Clinical Activity Score of 3 or more, a NOSPECS grade of 4 or more, and a duration of less than 3 months. Any patient with an uncontrolled infection, another autoimmune disease, pregnancy or lactation was excluded. Clinical symptoms, serum thyroxine and TRAb, thyroid ultrasound, and orbital computed tomography formed the basis for the diagnoses. PBMCs were isolated from 7.5 to 10 ml of fresh peripheral blood by Ficoll-Paque density gradient centrifugation. Total RNA was extracted with Trizol reagent, and quality was checked on an Agilent 2100 Bioanalyzer.

This sequence was found in a woman aged 25 to 39 with Graves' ophthalmopathy. Sequenced: blood. The V and J segments used are TRBV27 and TRBJ1-5; the D gene is perhaps TRBD1, from 6 matching bases. DNA sequence: TGTGCCAGCAGTTTAGGGTTCAGGGGCCCCAATCAGCCCCAGCATTTT. Its protein reads: CASSLGFRGPNQPQHF.